This T cell receptor (beta chain) was sequenced for a study of blood T cell repertoires in COVID-19. The CDR3 extends over 16 amino acids. Trimming pared 4 bases from V and 12 bases from J, leaving 25 bases between. CDR1 and CDR2 from the germline V gene are SNHLY and FYNNEI. Some clones are missing from TCRdb's copy, which holds only in-frame ones; the method was immunoSEQ multiplex PCR. In the table there are about 180,000 clones, around 85% of which are singletons. This clone was seen just once. This clonotype was sampled from a man aged 35 to 55 who had recovered from COVID-19. The source material was PBMCs or T cells enriched from blood (not recorded which). The chain employs TRBV2 and TRBJ2-1; TRBD1 is a possible D gene (11 bases). The CDR3 region has the DNA TGTGCCAGCAGTGGGACAGGGGGCATCGTAGCGGGAGGGCAGTTCTTC. As protein: CASSGTGGIVAGGQFF.